This entry describes one T cell receptor (beta chain). TCRdb's copy holds only in-frame clones and misses some; the assay was immunoSEQ multiplex PCR. The sample records around 250,000 clones, roughly 84% being singletons. This entry is derived from a study of blood T cell repertoires in COVID-19. For the study at large: Collection of acute and convalescent COVID-19 samples took place in the United States, Italy and Spain. Nucleic acid was either cDNA or gDNA, and it came from T cells, B-cell-depleted T cells, or PBMCs.

Deletions cut 2 bases from V and 3 bases from J, with 17 bases between. This CDR3 has 17 amino acids. Germline V gene data show CDR1 as LNHNV and CDR2 as YYDKDF (reference sequence). The sequencing sample was made of peripheral blood. The J gene is TRBJ1-5, the V gene TRBV15, with a tentative D call TRBD1 (5 bases). The clonotype originates from a woman aged 40 to 50 who had recovered from COVID-19. The CDR3 DNA sequence: TGTGCCACCAGCAGATCACGTGGGTCAGGGTTCAATCAGCCCCAGCATTTT. Its protein is CATSRSRGSGFNQPQHF.